This TCR beta chain originates from a study of T-cell memory formation after mild COVID-19. TCRdb processed the 5' RACE reads anew with MiXCR; each CDR3 protein has one entry. The sample yields approximately 230,000 distinct CDR3 sequences, about 17% seen once. V lost 8 bases to trimming and J lost 1 base, with 13 bases between them. Germline V gene lookup returns CDR1 SGHTA and CDR2 FQGNSA. The CDR3 runs to 14 residues. About this clonotype: Antigen specificity is unknown.

The study's findings and limits: Some clones that responded turned up in pre-infection memory, which suggests that cross-reactive memory joined in.

The J gene is TRBJ2-3, the V gene TRBV7-2, with D possibly being TRBD1 or TRBD2 (6 bases each). Sequenced material: PBMCs or a T cell subset sorted from them (not recorded which). This receptor was identified in a man aged 18 to 35 who had mild COVID-19 (a few samples of this study predate the infection). Cell type and time point are not known. The CDR3 spells CASGGGQRTDTQYF. The CDR3 coding sequence is TGTGCCAGCGGGGGAGGACAGCGCACAGATACGCAGTATTTT. The full variable domain, its missing parts supplied by reference TRBV7-2 and TRBJ2-3, is GAGVSQSPSNKVTEKGKDVELRCDPISGHTALYWYRQSLGQGLEFLIYFQGNSAPDKSGLPSDRFSAERTGGSVSTLTIQRTQQEDSAVYLCASGGGQRTDTQYFGPGTRLTVL.